The 14 T cell receptor beta chains in this list originate from one sample, sequenced in a study of cytomegalovirus exposure and HLA in healthy donors. Repertoires were generated with immunoSEQ multiplex PCR, while TCRdb's copy carries only in-frame clones and drops some. The sample has 98,000 or so clones; about 85% are singletons. Input material: PBMCs. These receptors were collected from a woman younger than 30 in good health and CMV-seronegative.

This chain links TRBV18 with TRBJ2-6, with a tentative D call TRBD2 (6 bases). The V end lost 2 bases, the J end lost 3 bases, and 20 bases lay between the germline ends. Looked up from germline, CDR1 is KGHSH and CDR2 is LQKENI. The CDR3 is made up of 19 amino acids. CDR3 coding DNA: TGTGCCAGCTCACCAATCGCTAGCGTCGTAGGTATTGGGGCCAACGTCCTGACTTTC. As protein: CASSPIASVVGIGANVLTF.

V and J are TRBV5-8 and TRBJ1-6; D unresolved. Trimming took 4 bases from V and 11 from J, leaving 16 bases between them. The CDR3 is 14 amino acids. Germline V gene data show CDR1 as SGHTS and CDR2 as YDEGEE. CDR3 DNA: TGTGCCAGCAGCCGTCGGGTTTATCATCCACCCCTCCACTTT. It yields the protein CASSRRVYHPPLHF.

This chain links TRBV7-9 with TRBJ2-7; 8 bases line up with TRBD1. J gave up 4 bases and V 5 bases, and 10 bases lay outside the gene matches. The length of the CDR3 is 15 residues. CDR1 is SEHNR and CDR2 is FQNEAQ in the germline V gene (reference sequence). This chain's CDR3 is CASSPGTGGKYEQYF. As DNA, the CDR3 is TGTGCCAGCAGCCCCGGGACAGGTGGAAAGTACGAGCAGTACTTC.

This clone was counted once. This chain joins TRBV13 and TRBJ1-5; 8 bases align to TRBD1. CDR1 is PRHDT, CDR2 FYEKMQ, per germline (reference sequence). The CDR3 spans 14 residues. The ends lost 5 bases at V and 3 bases at J; junction bases unmatched: 3. The CDR3 loop is CASSVRGLNQPQHF. The CDR3 coding sequence is TGTGCCAGCAGCGTCAGGGGGCTCAATCAGCCCCAGCATTTT.

CDR3 bases: TGCGCCAGCAGCTTGGACACCTCAAGCTCCTACAATGAGCAGTTCTTC. It encodes CASSLDTSSSYNEQFF. The chain recombines TRBV5-1 with TRBJ2-1, with D uncertain. CDR3 size: 16 residues. The germline gives CDR1 SGHRS, CDR2 YFSETQ. Trimming removed 0 bases at V and 0 bases at J, with 10 bases between.

V is TRBV28 and J is TRBJ1-2; D might be TRBD1 (5 bases). V shed 6 bases and J shed 3 bases, with 14 bases lying between them. This CDR3 is built from 14 residues. Germline CDR1 is MDHEN and CDR2 is SYDVKM. The CDR3 spells CASRVSGGDYGYTF. DNA for the CDR3: TGTGCCAGCAGGGTATCAGGAGGGGACTATGGCTACACCTTC.

The rearrangement joins TRBV6-6 to TRBJ2-7; tentatively, D is TRBD1 (5 bases). The CDR3 sequence is 13 residues long. The V gene lost 0 bases and the J gene lost 2 bases, with 5 bases spanning the gap. Germline loops: CDR1 MNHNY, CDR2 SVGAGI (reference sequence). The CDR3 sequence: CASSYSDTYEQYF. CDR3 coding DNA: TGTGCCAGCAGTTACTCGGACACCTACGAGCAGTACTTC.

The genes are TRBV15 and TRBJ1-2; D not resolved. Germline loops: CDR1 LNHNV, CDR2 YYDKDF (reference sequence). With 0 bases removed from V and 2 bases from J, the gap between germline ends came to 16 bases. This CDR3 is built from 17 residues. The CDR3 DNA reads TGTGCCACCAGCAGAGATCGGAGACTAATACTGAACTATGGCTACACCTTC. This encodes CATSRDRRLILNYGYTF.

The chain is built from TRBV28 and TRBJ2-5; 9 nucleotides line up with TRBD1. Per germline, CDR1 MDHEN and CDR2 SYDVKM. Trimming cost V 6 bases and J 6 bases; bases outside gene matches: 20. There are 18 residues in the CDR3. CDR3 loop: CASSPAPGQGHALKTQYF. CDR3 sequence (DNA): TGTGCCAGCAGCCCCGCTCCGGGACAGGGACACGCGCTGAAGACCCAGTACTTC.

The rearrangement links TRBV13 to TRBJ1-6; 8 nucleotides align to TRBD1. J was trimmed by 3 bases and V by 6 bases; bases with no gene match: 16. The CDR3 runs to 19 residues. Germline lookup yields CDR1 PRHDT and CDR2 FYEKMQ (reference sequence). CDR3 nucleotides: TGTGCCAGCAGTCCCGCAGGGGGCGCTGAAGTGGGCTATAATTCACCCCTCCACTTT. Its protein is CASSPAGGAEVGYNSPLHF.

The chain carries TRBV27 and TRBJ2-7; D call uncertain. This CDR3 spans 14 amino acids. V dropped 3 bases and J dropped 2 bases, with 11 bases sitting between them. Per germline, CDR1 MNHEY and CDR2 SMNVEV (reference sequence). DNA for the CDR3: TGTGCCAGCAGTTTTGACTCTTCCCCCTACGAGCAGTACTTC. Protein sequence: CASSFDSSPYEQYF.

The chain couples TRBV30 to TRBJ2-1; 12 bases align to TRBD2. Germline CDR1 reads GTSNPN; CDR2 reads SVGIG (reference sequence). The CDR3 consists of 19 residues. With V trimmed by 2 bases and J by 0 bases, 11 bases remained unmatched. CDR3 nucleotide sequence: TGTGCCTGGAGTAGGTTCCGGACTAGCGGGGTTAGCTCCTACAATGAGCAGTTCTTC. Translated, it gives CAWSRFRTSGVSSYNEQFF.

This clone has only one observation. The V and J genes are TRBV11-1 and TRBJ2-2; a possible D gene is TRBD1 (7 bases). Germline V lookup: CDR1 SGHAT, CDR2 FQDESV (reference sequence). There are 15 residues in the CDR3. V was trimmed by 5 bases and J by 5 bases, leaving 15 bases between them. CDR3 in DNA: TGTGCCAGCAGCCCCCCAGGGGGAGGAACCGGGGAGCTGTTTTTT. Its protein product is CASSPPGGGTGELFF.

J is TRBJ1-6 and V is TRBV27; 9 bases agree with TRBD1. After removal of 3 bases from V and 7 bases from J, the junction contained 7 bases not matched to a gene. CDR3 length: 16 residues. Germline-derived CDR1 and CDR2 are MNHEY and SMNVEV (reference sequence). CDR3: CASSFSGTGRNSPLHF. CDR3 DNA sequence: TGTGCCAGCAGTTTTTCGGGGACAGGGAGGAATTCACCCCTCCACTTT.